These 14 T cell receptor beta chains originate from one sample sequenced in a study of memory CD4+ T cells and cytomegalovirus serostatus. The sort gate was single viable CD3+CD4+CD8-CD45RO+ cells for memory CD4+ T cells. Sequencing was performed with immunoSEQ multiplex PCR; in TCRdb, only in-frame clones are kept and a portion is missing. The repertoire holds 85,000 to 100,000 clones, with 80% as singletons. The sample taken for sequencing was memory CD4+ T cells from blood. These receptors were taken from an adult in good health and CMV-seropositive.

The chain carries TRBV6-5 and TRBJ2-2, with TRBD1 identical over 8 bases. The V segment lost 4 bases and the J segment 5 bases; nucleotides outside the gene matches: 9. The CDR3 spans 16 residues. Germline V lookup: CDR1 MNHEY, CDR2 SVGAGI. The CDR3 reads CASSLTGGLWTGELFF. In DNA, the CDR3 is TGTGCCAGCAGTTTAACAGGGGGATTGTGGACCGGGGAGCTGTTTTTT.

In its sample, this clone was seen many times. V and J are TRBV5-1 and TRBJ1-4; D unclear. The V and J ends lost 0 bases and 8 bases respectively, with 17 bases between them. The germline V gene encodes CDR1 SGHRS and CDR2 YFSETQ. The CDR3 runs 16 residues. CDR3 DNA: TGCGCCAGCAGCTTGGCCCGTGGGTCGCCGGAGGAAAAACTGTTTTTT. Encoded protein: CASSLARGSPEEKLFF.

J is TRBJ1-6 and V is TRBV30; D is perhaps TRBD1 (6 bases). The CDR3 sequence is 13 residues long. Germline CDR1 is GTSNPN and CDR2 is SVGIG (reference sequence). The V end was cut by 2 bases, the J end by 8 bases, with 10 bases between. The CDR3 loop reads CAWSPGTYSPLHF. The CDR3 region has the DNA TGTGCCTGGAGTCCCGGGACATATTCACCCCTCCACTTT.

The count of this clone is one. The chain links TRBV28 to TRBJ2-5; 8 bases line up with TRBD1. CDR1 is MDHEN and CDR2 is SYDVKM in the germline V gene. V lost 8 bases, J lost 3 bases, and 5 bases stayed unmatched. The CDR3 runs 13 residues. DNA for the CDR3: TGTGCCAGCTCCGTGGGACAGGAAGAGACCCAGTACTTC. This encodes CASSVGQEETQYF.

The chain has TRBV15 and TRBJ1-1; D is undetermined. Trimming removed 1 base at V and 10 bases at J, with 7 bases between. The CDR3 length is 11 residues. CDR1 is LNHNV and CDR2 is YYDKDF in the germline V gene (reference sequence). CDR3 DNA sequence: TGTGCCACCAGCAGAGTAAACAGAGCTTTCTTT. Protein product: CATSRVNRAFF.

The chain is built from TRBV18 and TRBJ2-7; tentative D call: TRBD1 (6 bases). Germline CDR1 and CDR2: KGHSH and LQKENI. The V gene lost 2 bases and the J gene lost 0 bases, with 11 bases spanning the gap. CDR3 length equals 15 residues. In nucleotides, the CDR3 is TGTGCCAGCTCACCAGCTACAGGGCTCTCCTACGAGCAGTACTTC. Amino acids: CASSPATGLSYEQYF.

The chain is built from TRBV2 and TRBJ1-1, with 7 nucleotides matching TRBD1. J lost 11 bases, V lost 5 bases, and 11 bases had no gene match. The CDR3 consists of 13 residues. Germline CDR1 is SNHLY and CDR2 is FYNNEI. DNA of the CDR3: TGTGCCAGCAGTATGGACAGGATTGACTGGGCTTTCTTT. This translates into CASSMDRIDWAFF.

This sequence joins TRBV2 and TRBJ1-4; D may be TRBD1 (5 bases). Trimming pared 10 bases from V and 2 bases from J, leaving 17 bases between. Germline CDR1 and CDR2: SNHLY and FYNNEI. This CDR3 has 15 amino acids. CDR3 residues: CATTGQGMTNEKLFF. Here the CDR3 DNA reads TGTGCCACCACGGGTCAGGGAATGACTAATGAAAAACTGTTTTTT.

The genes are TRBV19 and TRBJ2-7; 7 nucleotides agree with TRBD2. V trimming: 1 base; J trimming: 10 bases; junction bases outside the gene matches: 7. The CDR3 sequence is 13 residues long. Germline V gene data show CDR1 as LNHDA and CDR2 as SQIVND (reference sequence). DNA of the CDR3: TGTGCCAGTAGTATAGGCCACCGGGACTATCAGTACTTC. Translating it yields CASSIGHRDYQYF.

This clone was picked up one time. The CDR3 protein is CASRLGPSTDTQYF. CDR3 DNA: TGTGCCAGCAGGTTGGGACCGAGCACAGATACGCAGTATTTT. The rearrangement joins TRBV7-3 to TRBJ2-3; D could derive from TRBD1 or TRBD2 (5 bases each). The CDR3 runs 14 residues. Germline values: CDR1 SGHTA, CDR2 FQGTGA. V lost 6 bases and J 0 bases, leaving 10 bases between the germline ends.

This chain uses TRBV7-2 with TRBJ2-1; D not resolved. This CDR3 is built from 13 residues. V shed 4 bases and J shed 2 bases, with 6 bases lying between them. Germline CDR1 and CDR2: SGHTA and FQGNSA. For the CDR3, the DNA is TGTGCCAGCAGCTCCCGACCCTACAATGAGCAGTTCTTC. This encodes CASSSRPYNEQFF.

The chain is built from TRBV15 and TRBJ1-2; D unresolved. Between the trimmed V and J ends, which lost 1 base and 4 bases, there was a span of 13 bases. The CDR3 runs 15 residues. Germline CDR1 is LNHNV and CDR2 is YYDKDF (reference sequence). The CDR3 nucleotides read TGTGCCACCAGCAGAGGGGCCGGGTCCGGCTATGGCTACACCTTC. Protein: CATSRGAGSGYGYTF.

The CDR3, as DNA: TGTGCCAGCAGCCTGAGGACTAGCGAGGAGGGAGAGACCCAGTACTTC. This gives the protein CASSLRTSEEGETQYF. The V and J genes are TRBV4-2 and TRBJ2-5; 9 bases are a match to TRBD2. J was trimmed by 4 bases and V by 4 bases; bases with no gene match: 10. CDR3 length: 16 amino acids. The germline V gene encodes CDR1 LGHNA and CDR2 YNFKEQ.

This chain connects TRBV7-2 to TRBJ2-7; D tentatively fits TRBD1 or TRBD2 (5 bases each). Germline values: CDR1 SGHTA, CDR2 FQGNSA. CDR3 length: 16 amino acids. The ends were cut back, 5 bases at V and 3 bases at J, with 20 bases in the middle. The CDR3 region is CASSTQTGTLLYEQYF. CDR3 nucleotide sequence: TGTGCCAGCAGCACCCAAACCGGGACCCTCCTCTACGAGCAGTACTTC. Variable domain in full (rest from reference TRBV7-2 and TRBJ2-7): GAGVSQSPSNKVTEKGKDVELRCDPISGHTALYWYRQSLGQGLEFLIYFQGNSAPDKSGLPSDRFSAERTGGSVSTLTIQRTQQEDSAVYLCASSTQTGTLLYEQYFGPGTRLTVT.